This T cell receptor (beta chain) emerged from a study of tumor-infiltrating lymphocytes in localized non-small cell lung cancer. Study results and limitations: Only some patients had TCR sequencing, depending on available tissue.

Clones were sequenced by immunoSEQ multiplex PCR, and TCRdb holds only the in-frame ones, with some missing. The data contain around 3,500 clones, 55% to 60% of them singletons. This clone was seen more than once but under ten times. Its specificity is not known. Germline V gene data show CDR1 as MNHEY and CDR2 as SVGAGI. V was shortened by 6 bases and J by 7 bases, with 18 bases between the two germline ends. The CDR3 runs 14 residues. The sequenced sample was uninvolved lung tissue not adjacent to the tumor. This receptor was identified in a human donor with non-small cell lung cancer. The gene calls are TRBV6-5 and TRBJ1-2, with D unresolved. CDR3 region: CASSRNREAGGYTF. CDR3 bases: TGTGCCAGCAGCCGAAACCGGGAGGCAGGTGGCTACACCTTC.